This T cell receptor (beta chain) was found in a study of regulatory T cells in long-lasting Graves disease. iRepertoire HTBI primers and Arm-PCR of CDR3 regions built TCR beta libraries. A single record per CDR3 protein comes from TCRdb applying MiXCR to the multiplex PCR reads. The sample shows about 540,000 distinct CDR3 sequences, approximately 12% of them seen only once. In germline, CDR1 is SNHLY, CDR2 FYNNEI. Trimming took off 8 bases at V and 5 bases at J, with 14 bases between the two ends. This CDR3 comprises 13 residues. Time point indicated: newly diagnosed GD, antithyroid drugs for less than 3 months. PBMCs were the source of the RNA used for TCR sequencing. The study, taken as a whole, reports: Accuracy could have been hurt by small sample size.

This clonotype was detected many times. No antigen is known for it. The sample was also linked to a second study, of T cells in Graves' hyperthyroidism and ophthalmopathy. From that paper: With the HTBI primer set, the TCR CDR3 went through a first round of RT-PCR.

This receptor was obtained from a man younger than 45 with Graves disease. The sample consisted of peripheral blood mononuclear cells (PBMCs), taken at new diagnosis, from a patient treated with antithyroid drugs. The V gene is TRBV2, the J gene TRBJ2-3; D remains unclear. CDR3 amino acids: CASRASPKDTQYF. DNA for the CDR3: TGTGCCAGCCGGGCCTCCCCGAAAGATACGCAGTATTTT.